These T cell receptor beta chains were read from a single sample in a study of shared clonotypes between healthy human individuals. TCRdb's table, derived via immunoSEQ multiplex PCR, lists solely in-frame clones and lacks some. Found here are over 2,000,000 clones, approximately 92% of them singletons; the top ten hold under 2%. Sequenced input: naive CD8+ T cells from PBMCs. These receptors were taken from a man aged 18 to 30 in good health. Some clones in this sample may be carry-over from other donors' samples. CDR3s include the opening cysteine and the closing phenylalanine or tryptophan.

j_call,v_call,cdr3_aa
TRBJ1-2,TRBV27,CASSFWVGTGGAVSGYTF
TRBJ2-5,TRBV28,CASSKPTETQYF
TRBJ2-5,TRBV6-1,CASSPAFRLQETQYF
TRBJ1-1,TRBV7-6,CASSLGATGNTEAFF
TRBJ2-7,TRBV10-3,CAIQSLTGSYEQYF
TRBJ2-1,TRBV27,CASSLAGGPWNEQFF
TRBJ2-7,TRBV9,CASSVGSAGAYEQYF
TRBJ2-1,TRBV19,CASPTGTYNEQFF
TRBJ2-7,TRBV9,CASSDDEGQGAYEQYF
TRBJ1-6,TRBV7-2,CASSLGSYNSPLHF
TRBJ1-1,TRBV7-8,CASSLGGTPNTEAFF
TRBJ2-1,TRBV10-3,CAISTERRPNEQFF
TRBJ2-7,TRBV4-1,CASSQVVGLAFYEQYF